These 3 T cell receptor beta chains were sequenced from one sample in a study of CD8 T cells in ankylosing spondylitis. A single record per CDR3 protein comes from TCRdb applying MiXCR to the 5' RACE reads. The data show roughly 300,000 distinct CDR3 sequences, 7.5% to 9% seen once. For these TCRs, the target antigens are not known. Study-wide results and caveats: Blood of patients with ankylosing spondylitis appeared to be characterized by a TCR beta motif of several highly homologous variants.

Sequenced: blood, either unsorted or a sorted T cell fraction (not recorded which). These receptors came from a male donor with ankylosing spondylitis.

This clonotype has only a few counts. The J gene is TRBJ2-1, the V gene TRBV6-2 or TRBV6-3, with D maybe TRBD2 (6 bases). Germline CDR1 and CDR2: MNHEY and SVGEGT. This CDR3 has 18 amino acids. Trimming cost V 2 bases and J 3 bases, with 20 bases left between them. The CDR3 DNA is TGTGCCAGCAGTTACACCGTGTCTAGCGCCGCCCTCTACAATGAGCAGTTCTTC. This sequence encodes CASSYTVSSAALYNEQFF.

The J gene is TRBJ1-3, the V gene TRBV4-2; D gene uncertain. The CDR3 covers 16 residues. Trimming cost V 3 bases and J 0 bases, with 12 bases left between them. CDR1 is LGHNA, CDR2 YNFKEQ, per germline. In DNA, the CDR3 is TGTGCCAGCAGCCAGCTCGGAATTAGCTCTGGAAACACCATATATTTT. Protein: CASSQLGISSGNTIYF.

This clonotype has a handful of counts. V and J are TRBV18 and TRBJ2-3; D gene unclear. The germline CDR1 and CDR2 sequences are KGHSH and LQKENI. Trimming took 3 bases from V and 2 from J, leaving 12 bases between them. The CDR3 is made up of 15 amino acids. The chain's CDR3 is CASSPSNQDTDTQYF. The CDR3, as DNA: TGTGCCAGCTCACCGAGTAACCAAGACACAGATACGCAGTATTTT.